This T cell receptor beta chain was identified in a study of shared clonotypes between healthy human individuals. Study summary: Each donor's CD4 naive and CD4 memory cells filled three plates apiece, CD8 naive two, and CD8 memory one.

Negatively enriched CD4+ T cells were divided by CD45RA into naive and memory. Every subset had its genomic DNA shared out evenly among several immunoSEQ plates. Profiled with immunoSEQ multiplex PCR; TCRdb holds only in-frame clones, not every one. The sample carries under 2,500,000 clones, roughly 95% recorded once. Study-level findings and limits: Unshared clonotypes carried lower generation probabilities than those common to all four donors.

With respect to this clone: Its cognate antigen is unknown. Additional DNA sequences in this sample encode the identical CDR3.

The V gene lost 4 bases and the J gene lost 1 base, with 11 bases spanning the gap. The V gene's germline CDR1 is SGHNT and CDR2 YYREEE (reference sequence). The CDR3 loop spans 14 amino acids. The genes are TRBV5-4 and TRBJ2-5, with a tentative D call TRBD2 (6 bases). The TCR originated in a man between 18 and 29 years old in good health. The sequenced sample consisted of naive CD4+ T cells sorted from blood. Subset denoted: CD45RA+ positively selected. The CDR3: CASSLGGVQETQYF. Written as DNA, the CDR3 is TGTGCCAGCAGCCTAGGAGGGGTCCAAGAGACCCAGTACTTC.